This T cell receptor beta chain came from a study of T-cell reconstitution after alpha-beta-depleted transplantation in children. Germline-derived CDR1 and CDR2 are LGHNA and YNFKEQ. The CDR3 covers 17 residues. V gave up 0 bases and J gave up 6 bases; unmatched junction bases: 7. Unique molecular identifiers featured in how the TCRbeta library was prepared. TCRdb independently ran MiXCR on the PCR reads; one entry per CDR3 protein. The repertoire consists of some 280,000 distinct CDR3 sequences, with over 8% occurring once and the leading ten covering over 9.5%. This clonotype was seen more than once but under ten times.

The V call is TRBV4-2, the J call TRBJ2-2; 10 nucleotides align to TRBD2. The sample in question was PBMCs from the stem cell graft donor, obtained from the stem cell graft. The TCR sequence derives from a human donor who donated a stem cell graft to a child with SCID. Here the CDR3 DNA reads TGTGCCAGCAGCCAAGACCAGGAGCGGGGGGGCTCCGGGGAGCTGTTTTTT. Amino acid sequence: CASSQDQERGGSGELFF.